This record covers a single T cell receptor beta chain. TCRdb's copy holds only in-frame clones and misses some; the assay was immunoSEQ multiplex PCR. The data contain about 100,000 clones, 80% of them singletons. The source of the sample is a study of blood T cell repertoires in COVID-19. On the study more broadly: COVID-19 samples from acute and convalescent phases originated in the United States, Italy and Spain.

Sequenced material: peripheral blood. The receptor's source is a man aged 70 or older with active or convalescent COVID-19.

The chain's CDR3 is CASSAPGQAMNTEAFF. The CDR3 nucleotides are TGTGCCAGCAGTGCACCGGGACAGGCAATGAACACTGAAGCTTTCTTT. The J gene is TRBJ1-1, the V gene TRBV28; TRBD1 agrees at 8 bases. The CDR3 consists of 16 residues. V lost 5 bases, J lost 0 bases, and 8 bases stayed unmatched. In germline, CDR1 is MDHEN, CDR2 SYDVKM. Filled out from reference TRBV28 and TRBJ1-1, the complete variable domain reads DVKVTQSSRYLVKRTGEKVFLECVQDMDHENMFWYRQDPGLGLRLIYFSYDVKMKEKGDIPEGYSVSREKKERFSLILESASTNQTSMYLCASSAPGQAMNTEAFFGQGTRLTVV.